What follows is one T cell receptor beta chain and its context. This record belongs to a study of blood T cells in healthy people across ages. Then a second PCR, running about 6 to 12 cycles, was carried out with a sample-barcoded 5' primer and a J-beta primer mix. Each CDR3 protein is one row after TCRdb ran MiXCR on the 5' RACE reads. The sample yields approximately 800,000 distinct CDR3 sequences, around half seen once. Germline V gene sequence: CDR1 SGHRS, CDR2 YFSETQ. This CDR3 comprises 13 residues. Losses at the gene ends were 4 bases for V and 9 bases for J; bases not matched to a gene: 4. Donation came from healthy Caucasian individuals in Russia who were aged about 6 to 95.

This clonotype originated in an elderly man in good health. The specimen was blood. The rearrangement uses TRBV5-1 and TRBJ2-1; 10 bases match TRBD2. CDR3 nucleotides: TGCGCCAGCAGCCCCCCTAGCGGGAGTGAGCAGTTCTTC. It specifies CASSPPSGSEQFF.